A single T cell receptor beta chain is shown here with its context. The germline V gene has CDR1 MNHNS and CDR2 SASEGT. This CDR3 comprises 16 residues. Trimming cost V 5 bases and J 5 bases; bases outside gene matches: 5. The sample comes from a study of CD8 T cells in Susac syndrome. An input of 0.5 to 1 ug of RNA was subjected to reverse transcription using random hexamers. The amplification used immunoSEQ multiplex PCR on TCR beta CDR3; it spanned 54 Vbeta and 13 Jbeta. TCRdb passed the immunoSEQ multiplex PCR reads through MiXCR, listing each CDR3 protein once. The data hold tens of thousands of distinct CDR3 sequences, with 94% observed a single time. Sequencing targeted TCR beta in T cells from blood (CD8+ and CD4+).

The sequence was collected from a human donor in good health. The gene calls are TRBV6-1 and TRBJ2-1, with 14 nucleotides matching TRBD2. The source material was CD8+ T cells from PBMCs. For the CDR3, the DNA is TGTGCCAGCAGTATTAAGGGACTAGCGGGAGACAATGAGCAGTTCTTC. It is translated as CASSIKGLAGDNEQFF.